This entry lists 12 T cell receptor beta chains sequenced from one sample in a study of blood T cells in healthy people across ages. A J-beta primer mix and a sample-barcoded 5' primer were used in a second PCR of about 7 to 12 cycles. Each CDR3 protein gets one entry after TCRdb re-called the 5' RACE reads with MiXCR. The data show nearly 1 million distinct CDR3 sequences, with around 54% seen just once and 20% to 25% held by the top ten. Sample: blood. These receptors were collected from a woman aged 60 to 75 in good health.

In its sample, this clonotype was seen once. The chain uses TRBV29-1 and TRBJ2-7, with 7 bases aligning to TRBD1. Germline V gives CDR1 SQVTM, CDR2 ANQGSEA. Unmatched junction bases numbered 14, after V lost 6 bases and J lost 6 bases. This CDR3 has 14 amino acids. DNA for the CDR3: TGCAGCGTCGGGGCCCCGACAGGGATCTCCGAGCAGTACTTC. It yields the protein CSVGAPTGISEQYF.

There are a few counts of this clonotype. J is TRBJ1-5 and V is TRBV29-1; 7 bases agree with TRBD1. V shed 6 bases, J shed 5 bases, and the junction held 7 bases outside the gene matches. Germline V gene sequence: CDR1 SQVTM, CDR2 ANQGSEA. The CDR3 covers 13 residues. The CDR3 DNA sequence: TGCAGCGTCCTACAGGGGTACGATCAGCCCCAGCATTTT. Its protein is CSVLQGYDQPQHF.

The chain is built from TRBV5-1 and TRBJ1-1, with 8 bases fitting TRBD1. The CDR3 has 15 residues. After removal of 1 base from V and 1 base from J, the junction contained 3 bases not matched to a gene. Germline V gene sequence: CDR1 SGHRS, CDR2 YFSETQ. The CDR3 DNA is TGCGCCAGCAGCTTGACTGACAGGGGGAACACTGAAGCTTTCTTT. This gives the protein CASSLTDRGNTEAFF.

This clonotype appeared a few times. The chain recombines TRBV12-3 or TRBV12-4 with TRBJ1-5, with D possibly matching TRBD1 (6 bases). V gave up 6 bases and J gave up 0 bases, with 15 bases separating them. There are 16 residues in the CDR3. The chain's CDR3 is CASRANRAGSNQPQHF. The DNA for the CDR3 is TGTGCCAGCAGGGCAAACAGGGCTGGTAGCAATCAGCCCCAGCATTTT.

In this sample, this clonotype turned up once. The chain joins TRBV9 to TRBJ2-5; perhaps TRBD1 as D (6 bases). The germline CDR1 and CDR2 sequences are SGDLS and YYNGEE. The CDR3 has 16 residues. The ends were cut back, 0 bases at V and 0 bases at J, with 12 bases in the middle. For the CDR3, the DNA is TGTGCCAGCAGCGTAGACGGGACATCATACCAAGAGACCCAGTACTTC. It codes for CASSVDGTSYQETQYF.

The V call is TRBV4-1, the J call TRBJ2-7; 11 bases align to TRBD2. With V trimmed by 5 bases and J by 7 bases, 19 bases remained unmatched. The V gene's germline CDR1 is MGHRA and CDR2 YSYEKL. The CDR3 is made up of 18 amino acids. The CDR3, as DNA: TGCGCCAGCAGCTCGACTAGCGGGGTCCCCAGCTCCTACAATGAGCAGTACTTC. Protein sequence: CASSSTSGVPSSYNEQYF.

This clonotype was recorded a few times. The CDR3 region has the DNA TGCGCCAGCAGCCAAGTTTTGTCCTACGAGCAGTACTTC. This gives the protein CASSQVLSYEQYF. This rearrangement joins TRBV4-1 to TRBJ2-7; D not certain. Germline V gives CDR1 MGHRA, CDR2 YSYEKL. V lost 1 base, J lost 1 base, and 5 bases lay in between. The CDR3 contains 13 residues.

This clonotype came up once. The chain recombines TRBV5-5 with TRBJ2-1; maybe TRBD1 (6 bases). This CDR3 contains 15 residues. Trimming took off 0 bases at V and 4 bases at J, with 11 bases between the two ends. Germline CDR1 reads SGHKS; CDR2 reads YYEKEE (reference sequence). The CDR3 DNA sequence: TGTGCCAGCAGCTTGGCCCTCGGACAGTACAATGAGCAGTTCTTC. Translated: CASSLALGQYNEQFF.

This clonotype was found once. The DNA of the CDR3 is TGTGCCACCAGTGATTTGATGAGCGGGGGCACTGAGCAGTACTTC. This encodes CATSDLMSGGTEQYF. The chain combines TRBV24-1 with TRBJ2-5; 8 bases fit TRBD2. The CDR3 spans 15 residues. CDR1 and CDR2 (germline): KGHDR, SFDVKD. V lost 0 bases to trimming and J lost 11 bases; unmatched junction nucleotides: 10.

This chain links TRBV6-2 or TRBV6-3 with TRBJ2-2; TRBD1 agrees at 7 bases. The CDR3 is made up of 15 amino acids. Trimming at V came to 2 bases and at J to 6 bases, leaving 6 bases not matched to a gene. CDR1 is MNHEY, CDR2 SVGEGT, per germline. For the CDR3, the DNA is TGTGCCAGCAGTTACGTGCGGCAGGGGGCCGGGGAGCTGTTTTTT. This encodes CASSYVRQGAGELFF.

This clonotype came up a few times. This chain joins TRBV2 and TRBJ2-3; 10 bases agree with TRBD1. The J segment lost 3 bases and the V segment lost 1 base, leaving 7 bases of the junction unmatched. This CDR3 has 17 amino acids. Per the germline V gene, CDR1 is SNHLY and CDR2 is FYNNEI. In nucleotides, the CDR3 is TGTGCCAGCAGTGAAGTTGGGACAGGGGTTTGGACAGATACGCAGTATTTT. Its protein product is CASSEVGTGVWTDTQYF. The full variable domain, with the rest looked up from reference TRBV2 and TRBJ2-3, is EPEVTQTPSHQVTQMGQEVILRCVPISNHLYFYWYRQILGQKVEFLVSFYNNEISEKSEIFDDQFSVERPDGSNFTLKIRSTKLEDSAMYFCASSEVGTGVWTDTQYFGPGTRLTVL.

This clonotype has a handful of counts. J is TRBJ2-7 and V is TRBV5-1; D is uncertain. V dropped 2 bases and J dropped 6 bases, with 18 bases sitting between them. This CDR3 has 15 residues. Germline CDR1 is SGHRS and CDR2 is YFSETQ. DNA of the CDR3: TGCGCCAGCAGCTTATTCACGGACCTAAAGGGCGAGCAGTACTTC. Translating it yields CASSLFTDLKGEQYF.